The present T cell receptor beta chain was sequenced within a study of untreated major depressive disorder. For sex, age, current smoking status and body mass index, every depressed patient had a pairwise-matched non-depressed control. Magnetic negative selection enriched CD4+ T cells from thawed PBMCs. Germline values: CDR1 SGHNT, CDR2 YYREEE (reference sequence). This CDR3 region has 14 residues. Note on this clone: Germline and junction disagree at one end, which may indicate a read error.

The assay was immunoSEQ multiplex PCR, and TCRdb's table has in-frame clones only and misses some. Of some 20,000 clones in the sample, around 87% were seen once. The sequencing input was CD4+ T cells from PBMCs. This receptor was taken from a woman aged 25 to 39 in good health. The rearrangement joins TRBV5-4 to TRBJ1-4; 7 bases are shared with TRBD1. The CDR3: CASSLEGDSEKLFF. The CDR3 DNA follows: TGTGCCAGCAGTTTGGAAGGGGACAGTGAAAAACTGTTTTTT. The full variable domain, rest sourced from reference TRBV5-4 and TRBJ1-4, is ETGVTQSPTHLIKTRGQQVTLRCSSQSGHNTVSWYQQALGQGPQFIFQYYREEENGRGNFPPRFSGLQFPNYSSELNVNALELDDSALYLCASSLEGDSEKLFFGSGTQLSVL.